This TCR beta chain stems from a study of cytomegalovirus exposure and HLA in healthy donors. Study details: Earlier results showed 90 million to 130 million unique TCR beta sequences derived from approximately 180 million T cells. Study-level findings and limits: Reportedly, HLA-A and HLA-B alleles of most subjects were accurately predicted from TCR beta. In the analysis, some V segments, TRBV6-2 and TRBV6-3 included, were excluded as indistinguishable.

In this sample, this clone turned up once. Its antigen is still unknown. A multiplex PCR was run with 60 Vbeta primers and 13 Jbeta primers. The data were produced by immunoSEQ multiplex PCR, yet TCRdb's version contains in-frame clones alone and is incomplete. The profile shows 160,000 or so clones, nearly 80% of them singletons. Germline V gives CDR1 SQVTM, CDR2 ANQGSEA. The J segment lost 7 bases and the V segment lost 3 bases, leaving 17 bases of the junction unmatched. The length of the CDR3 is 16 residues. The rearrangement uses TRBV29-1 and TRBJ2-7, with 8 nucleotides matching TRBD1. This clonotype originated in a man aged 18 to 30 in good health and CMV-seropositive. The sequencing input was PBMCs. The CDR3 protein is CSVEGPLDRGAREQYF. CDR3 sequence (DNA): TGCAGCGTTGAGGGCCCCCTAGACAGGGGTGCTAGGGAGCAGTACTTC.